These 6 T cell receptor beta chains were all obtained from the same sample, sequenced in a study of T cells in women clearing cervical HPV infection. Some clones are missing from TCRdb's copy, which holds only in-frame ones; the method was immunoSEQ multiplex PCR. This table holds under 45,000 clones. The sample taken for sequencing was blood buffy coat. The receptors shown here come from a woman aged 18 to 69 with a cervical HPV16 infection that either progressed to CIN3+ or cleared (not recorded which).

CDR3 in amino acids: CASSPRGGYEQYF. The part of the CDR3 DNA that was read is TGTGCCAGCAGCCCAAGGGGAGGCTACGAG. This chain joins TRBV7-9 and TRBJ2-7; TRBD2 is a possible D gene (6 bases). The sequenced fragment ends 3 residues before the CDR3 boundary, so the rest is inferred from the germline J gene. The CDR3 length is 13 residues. V dropped 5 bases and J dropped 3 bases, with 11 bases sitting between them. From germline, CDR1 is SEHNR and CDR2 FQNEAQ (reference sequence).

A word on this clone: With the read ending 3 residues before the CDR3 end, the germline J gene is used to fill in that end. The rearrangement joins TRBV13 to TRBJ2-2; 7 bases align to TRBD1. The CDR3 extends over 16 amino acids. Germline V lookup: CDR1 PRHDT, CDR2 FYEKMQ (reference sequence). V gave up 2 bases and J gave up 1 base; unmatched junction bases: 4. CDR3 residues: CASSLFHRGNTGELFF. The part of the CDR3 DNA that was read is TGTGCCAGCAGCTTATTTCACAGGGGGAACACCGGGGAG.

About this clone itself: Coverage ceases 3 residues before the CDR3 finishes, and the germline J gene fills in the end. The rearrangement joins TRBV11-3 to TRBJ2-4, with D perhaps TRBD2 (6 bases). The CDR3 runs 12 residues. The V and J ends lost 0 bases and 9 bases respectively, with 6 bases between them. Germline V gives CDR1 SGHNT, CDR2 YENEEA. The part of the CDR3 DNA that was read is TGTGCCAGCAGCTTAGAAGCGGGCATT. Translating it yields CASSLEAGI. The whole CDR3 sequence is CASSLEAGIQYF.

The CDR3 region is CASPPGNEQFF. CDR3 DNA (partial): TGTGCCAGCCCCCCAGGCAATGAG. V gene TRBV14 combines with J gene TRBJ2-1; D gene ambiguous. The read terminates 3 residues ahead of where the CDR3 ends, so the germline J gene completes it. Germline loops: CDR1 SGHDN, CDR2 FVKESK. V gave up 8 bases and J gave up 6 bases, with 8 bases separating them. The length of the CDR3 is 11 residues. The full variable domain, its missing parts supplied by reference TRBV14 and TRBJ2-1, is EAGVTQFPSHSVIEKGQTVTLRCDPISGHDNLYWYRRVMGKEIKFLLHFVKESKQDESGMPNNRFLAERTGGTYSTLKVQPAELEDSGVYFCASPPGNEQFFGPGTRLTVL.

With respect to this clone: With the read ending 3 residues before the CDR3 end, the germline J gene is used to fill in that end. The chain recombines TRBV12-3 or TRBV12-4 with TRBJ2-2, with a weak D call TRBD2 (6 bases). The CDR3 consists of 14 residues. V lost 7 bases and J 4 bases, leaving 13 bases between the germline ends. The DNA read from the CDR3 is TGTGCCAGCACCCGGGACTTACCCACCGGGGAG. It encodes CASTRDLPTGE. The entire CDR3 sequence reads CASTRDLPTGELFF.

A note on this clone: Read data end 3 residues before the CDR3 end; the end is taken from the germline J gene. V usage is TRBV7-6 and J usage is TRBJ2-2; 7 bases align to TRBD1. This CDR3 has 17 residues. Germline V lookup: CDR1 SGHVS, CDR2 FNYEAQ. The CDR3 loop is CASSLSVRGRKDSPLFF. Partial CDR3 DNA: TGTGCCAGCAGCTTATCTGTGAGGGGGCGGAAGGATTCACCG.